A single sample is the source of the 18 T cell receptor beta chains below, sequenced in a study of T cells in Graves' hyperthyroidism and ophthalmopathy. Researchers amplified the TCR beta CDR3 regions from RNA transcripts. Using the HTBI primer set, a first-round RT-PCR was run on the TCR CDR3. TCRdb re-derived calls from the multiplex PCR reads in MiXCR, one entry per CDR3 protein. The sample includes under 600,000 distinct CDR3 sequences, approximately 15% of them seen just once. The source material was blood. The receptors come from a woman in her 40s with Graves' ophthalmopathy.

This clonotype has more than one count but fewer than ten. This chain uses TRBV19 with TRBJ1-1, with D perhaps TRBD1 (6 bases). With 7 bases removed from V and 0 bases from J, the gap between germline ends came to 21 bases. The CDR3 is 17 amino acids. Germline assignment: CDR1 LNHDA and CDR2 SQIVND (reference sequence). The CDR3 here is CASKNTGKGVMNTEAFF. The CDR3 DNA is TGTGCCAGTAAAAACACAGGGAAAGGTGTCATGAACACTGAAGCTTTCTTT. Full variable domain (rest looked up from reference TRBV19 and TRBJ1-1): DGGITQSPKYLFRKEGQNVTLSCEQNLNHDAMYWYRQDPGQGLRLIYYSQIVNDFQKGDIAEGYSVSREKKESFPLTVTSAQKNPTAFYLCASKNTGKGVMNTEAFFGQGTRLTVV.

This clonotype came up many times. The J gene is TRBJ2-2, the V gene TRBV6-5; 14 nucleotides agree with TRBD2. Per the germline V gene, CDR1 is MNHEY and CDR2 is SVGAGI. V shed 5 bases, J shed 0 bases, and the junction held 5 bases outside the gene matches. This CDR3 spans 18 amino acids. This CDR3 reads CASSRRLAGGPNTGELFF. Written as DNA, the CDR3 is TGTGCCAGCAGTAGGCGACTAGCGGGAGGGCCGAACACCGGGGAGCTGTTTTTT.

The rearrangement links TRBV6-1 to TRBJ1-2; D perhaps matches TRBD1 (6 bases). Between the trimmed V and J ends, which lost 6 bases and 8 bases, there was a span of 16 bases. The germline gives CDR1 MNHNS, CDR2 SASEGT. The CDR3 consists of 13 residues. In nucleotides, the CDR3 is TGTGCCAGCAGCCCGGGACAACTTACCGGCTACACCTTC. This encodes CASSPGQLTGYTF.

The rearrangement links TRBV6-1 to TRBJ2-7, with D perhaps matching TRBD2 (5 bases). This CDR3 region has 12 residues. CDR1 and CDR2 from the germline V gene are MNHNS and SASEGT. Trimming took off 5 bases at V and 7 bases at J, with 12 bases between the two ends. The CDR3 protein is CASSSTTGEQYF. CDR3 in DNA: TGTGCCAGCAGTTCTACCACGGGGGAGCAGTACTTC.

The gene calls are TRBV19 and TRBJ1-6; D is unclear. The CDR3 contains 14 residues. V was pared by 9 bases and J by 0 bases, with 9 bases between. Germline V gives CDR1 LNHDA, CDR2 SQIVND (reference sequence). The CDR3 bases are TGTGCCAGCCACGGGCCCTCCTATAATTCACCCCTCCACTTT. Translation gives CASHGPSYNSPLHF.

This clonotype has more than one count but fewer than ten. V gene TRBV30 combines with J gene TRBJ1-1; D is undetermined. The CDR3 is 16 residues long. The V and J ends lost 0 bases and 5 bases respectively, with 19 bases between them. Germline V CDR1 and CDR2: GTSNPN, SVGIG (reference sequence). CDR3 bases: TGTGCCTGGAGTGTAAACGGGGTGTCTGGAAGAACTGAAGCTTTCTTT. It translates to CAWSVNGVSGRTEAFF. Supplemented by reference TRBV30 and TRBJ1-1, the full variable domain reads SQTIHQWPATLVQPVGSPLSLECTVEGTSNPNLYWYRQAAGRGLQLLFYSVGIGQISSEVPQNLSASRPQDRQFILSSKKLLLSDSGFYLCAWSVNGVSGRTEAFFGQGTRLTVV.

This clonotype was seen only a few times. The chain carries TRBV7-9 and TRBJ2-5; D uncertain. Germline CDR1 reads SEHNR; CDR2 reads FQNEAQ (reference sequence). With 6 bases removed from V and 0 bases from J, the gap between germline ends came to 11 bases. This CDR3 comprises 14 residues. Here the CDR3 DNA reads TGTGCCAGCAGTTCGGACCTGTACCAAGAGACCCAGTACTTC. It specifies CASSSDLYQETQYF.

This clonotype was seen ten or more times. The V gene is TRBV2, the J gene TRBJ2-7, with 13 bases matching TRBD2. The germline CDR1 and CDR2 sequences are SNHLY and FYNNEI. J gave up 6 bases and V 4 bases, and 6 bases lay outside the gene matches. There are 15 residues in the CDR3. The CDR3 protein is CASSGLAGGPLEQYF. CDR3 sequence (DNA): TGTGCCAGCAGTGGACTAGCGGGAGGCCCTCTCGAGCAGTACTTC.

This clonotype was seen ten or more times. This rearrangement joins TRBV3-1 to TRBJ2-1, with D hard to call. Trimming stripped 5 bases from V and 5 bases from J, with 10 bases between. In germline, CDR1 is LGHDT, CDR2 YNNKEL (reference sequence). This CDR3 region has 13 residues. CDR3 region: CASSGILNNEQFF. The CDR3 region has the DNA TGTGCCAGCAGCGGGATCCTCAACAATGAGCAGTTCTTC.

This clonotype was counted only a few times. The chain carries TRBV10-2 and TRBJ2-5; D possibly uses TRBD1 or TRBD2 (5 bases each). Trimming removed 4 bases from V and 3 bases from J, with 18 bases in between. CDR1 and CDR2 from the germline V gene are WSHSY and SAAADI. This CDR3 is 16 amino acids long. CDR3 nucleotide sequence: TGCGCCAGCAGTGGCAAAACCGGGACCCAAAAAGAGACCCAGTACTTC. Its translation: CASSGKTGTQKETQYF.

This clonotype showed up many times. The chain links TRBV27 to TRBJ1-5; 7 nucleotides match TRBD1. CDR1 and CDR2 (germline): MNHEY, SMNVEV (reference sequence). This CDR3 region has 15 residues. V lost 6 bases to trimming and J lost 0 bases; unmatched junction nucleotides: 5. For the CDR3, the DNA is TGTGCCAGCAGAGGACAGGCTTATAGCAATCAGCCCCAGCATTTT. Translated: CASRGQAYSNQPQHF.

The table lists this clonotype with many counts. The chain has TRBV11-1 and TRBJ1-1; D call uncertain. Germline-derived CDR1 and CDR2 are SGHAT and FQDESV (reference sequence). The germline V and J ends were trimmed by 3 bases and 5 bases, with 10 bases remaining between them. The CDR3 runs to 13 residues. CDR3 sequence reads: CASSFNGDTEAFF. DNA of the CDR3: TGTGCCAGCAGCTTCAACGGGGATACTGAAGCTTTCTTT. The complete variable domain, with remaining parts taken from reference TRBV11-1 and TRBJ1-1, reads EAEVAQSPRYKITEKSQAVAFWCDPISGHATLYWYRQILGQGPELLVQFQDESVVDDSQLPKDRFSAERLKGVDSTLKIQPAELGDSAMYLCASSFNGDTEAFFGQGTRLTVV.

In DNA form, the CDR3 reads TGCAGTGCTCGGGGGGGCCGGGGTCTAGCTTATTCCGGGGAGCTGTTTTTT. Its protein is CSARGGRGLAYSGELFF. The chain combines TRBV20-1 with TRBJ2-2, with 8 bases that match TRBD2. This CDR3 spans 17 amino acids. Germline assignment: CDR1 DFQATT and CDR2 SNEGSKA (reference sequence). V lost 5 bases to trimming and J lost 6 bases; unmatched junction nucleotides: 17.

Ten or more counts support this clonotype. The V gene is TRBV7-9, the J gene TRBJ2-3; D remains unclear. Germline values: CDR1 SEHNR, CDR2 FQNEAQ (reference sequence). V dropped 2 bases and J dropped 1 base, with 7 bases sitting between them. The CDR3 length is 14 residues. CDR3 coding DNA: TGTGCCAGCAGCTTATATCCTCGCACAGATACGCAGTATTTT. Its translation is CASSLYPRTDTQYF. The variable domain in full, completed from reference TRBV7-9 and TRBJ2-3, reads DTGVSQNPRHKITKRGQNVTFRCDPISEHNRLYWYRQTLGQGPEFLTYFQNEAQLEKSRLLSDRFSAERPKGSFSTLEIQRTEQGDSAMYLCASSLYPRTDTQYFGPGTRLTVL.

This clonotype was seen many times. V usage is TRBV3-1 and J usage is TRBJ1-1; no clear D. The CDR3 runs 14 residues. The V and J ends lost 0 bases and 9 bases respectively, with 14 bases between them. CDR1 and CDR2 (germline): LGHDT, YNNKEL (reference sequence). In DNA form, the CDR3 reads TGTGCCAGCAGCCAAGATGGAGTTCGGGTGCAAGCTTTCTTT. Translation gives CASSQDGVRVQAFF.

This clonotype has a handful of counts. The chain joins TRBV18 to TRBJ1-2, with TRBD1 matching over 7 bases. Germline V gene data show CDR1 as KGHSH and CDR2 as LQKENI. The length of the CDR3 is 14 residues. J gave up 3 bases and V 3 bases, and 4 bases lay outside the gene matches. CDR3 bases: TGTGCCAGCTCACCGCGGCAGGGGGACTATGGCTACACCTTC. Amino acids: CASSPRQGDYGYTF.

This clonotype was observed many times. The chain is built from TRBV30 and TRBJ2-4; 7 bases map to TRBD1. Germline lookup yields CDR1 GTSNPN and CDR2 SVGIG (reference sequence). With V trimmed by 4 bases and J by 0 bases, 6 bases remained unmatched. The CDR3 length is 15 residues. This CDR3 is CAWTGQALAKNIQYF. The CDR3 nucleotides read TGTGCCTGGACCGGACAGGCGCTAGCCAAAAACATTCAGTACTTC.

The CDR3 loop reads CASSTGEGNTIYF. The CDR3 DNA is TGCGCCAGCAGTACAGGGGAAGGAAACACCATATATTTT. The rearrangement uses TRBV10-2 and TRBJ1-3; TRBD1 matches at 7 bases. CDR1 and CDR2 from the germline V gene are WSHSY and SAAADI. V lost 5 bases to trimming and J lost 4 bases; unmatched junction nucleotides: 2. This CDR3 has 13 residues.